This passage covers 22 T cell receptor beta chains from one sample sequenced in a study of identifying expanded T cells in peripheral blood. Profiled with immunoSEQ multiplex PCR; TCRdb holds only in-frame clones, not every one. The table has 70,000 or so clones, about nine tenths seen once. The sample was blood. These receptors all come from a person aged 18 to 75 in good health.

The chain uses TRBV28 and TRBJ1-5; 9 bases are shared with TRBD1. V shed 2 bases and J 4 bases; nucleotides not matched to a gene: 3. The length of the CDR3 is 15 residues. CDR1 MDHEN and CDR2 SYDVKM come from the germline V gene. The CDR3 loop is CASSLRDRGNQPQHF. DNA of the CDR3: TGTGCCAGCAGTTTACGAGACAGGGGGAATCAGCCCCAGCATTTT.

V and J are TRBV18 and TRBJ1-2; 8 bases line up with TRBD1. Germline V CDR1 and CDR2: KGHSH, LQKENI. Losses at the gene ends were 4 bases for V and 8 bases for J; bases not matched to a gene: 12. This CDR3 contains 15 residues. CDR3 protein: CASSLQTSGGGGYTF. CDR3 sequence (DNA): TGTGCCAGCTCACTCCAAACTTCAGGGGGCGGAGGCTACACCTTC.

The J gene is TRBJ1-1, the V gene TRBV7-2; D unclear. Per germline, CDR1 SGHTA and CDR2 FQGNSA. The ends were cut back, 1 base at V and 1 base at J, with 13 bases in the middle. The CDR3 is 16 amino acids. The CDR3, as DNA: TGTGCCAGCAGCTTAGTCTTTGACACTAGGAACACTGAAGCTTTCTTT. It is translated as CASSLVFDTRNTEAFF.

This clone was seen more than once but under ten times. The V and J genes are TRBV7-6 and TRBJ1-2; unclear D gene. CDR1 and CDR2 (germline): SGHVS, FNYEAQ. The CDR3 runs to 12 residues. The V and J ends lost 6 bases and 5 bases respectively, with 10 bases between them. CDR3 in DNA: TGTGCCAGCAGTGATCCGGGATATGGCTACACCTTC. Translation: CASSDPGYGYTF.

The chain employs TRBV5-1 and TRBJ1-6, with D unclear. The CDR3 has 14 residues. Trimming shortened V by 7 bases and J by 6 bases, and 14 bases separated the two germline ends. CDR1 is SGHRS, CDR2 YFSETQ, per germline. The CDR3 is CASGSGVTNSPLHF. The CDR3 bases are TGCGCCAGCGGGTCCGGCGTAACTAATTCACCCCTCCACTTT.

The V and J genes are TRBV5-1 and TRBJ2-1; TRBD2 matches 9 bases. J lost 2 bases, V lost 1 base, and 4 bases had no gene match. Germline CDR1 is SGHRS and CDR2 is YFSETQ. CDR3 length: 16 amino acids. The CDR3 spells CASSLILAGTYNEQFF. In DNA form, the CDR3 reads TGCGCCAGCAGCTTGATTCTAGCGGGAACCTACAATGAGCAGTTCTTC.

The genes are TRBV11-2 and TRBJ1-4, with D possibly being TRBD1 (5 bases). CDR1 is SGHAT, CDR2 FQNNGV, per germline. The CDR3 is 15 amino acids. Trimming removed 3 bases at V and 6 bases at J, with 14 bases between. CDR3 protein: CASSFIGEGDEKLFF. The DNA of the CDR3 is TGTGCCAGCAGCTTTATAGGGGAAGGGGATGAAAAACTGTTTTTT.

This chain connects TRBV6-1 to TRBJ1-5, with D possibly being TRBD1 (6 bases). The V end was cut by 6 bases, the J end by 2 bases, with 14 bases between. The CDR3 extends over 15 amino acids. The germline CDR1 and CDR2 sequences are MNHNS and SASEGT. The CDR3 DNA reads TGTGCCAGCAGGGAACAGGGATTGGGCAATCAGCCCCAGCATTTT. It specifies CASREQGLGNQPQHF.

The CDR3 DNA is TGTGCCAGCAGCCTCCGGGATCCCAAGGGACTGGCCAAAAACATTCAGTACTTC. This gives the protein CASSLRDPKGLAKNIQYF. The chain is built from TRBV7-9 and TRBJ2-4; D is perhaps TRBD2 (6 bases). This CDR3 is built from 18 residues. The germline gives CDR1 SEHNR, CDR2 FQNEAQ (reference sequence). The ends were cut back, 5 bases at V and 1 base at J, with 21 bases in the middle.

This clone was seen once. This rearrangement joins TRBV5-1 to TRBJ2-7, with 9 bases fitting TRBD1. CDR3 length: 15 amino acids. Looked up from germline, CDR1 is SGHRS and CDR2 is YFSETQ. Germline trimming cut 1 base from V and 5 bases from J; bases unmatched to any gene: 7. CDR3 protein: CASSLRWTGVDEQYF. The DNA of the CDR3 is TGCGCCAGCAGCTTGCGATGGACAGGGGTTGACGAGCAGTACTTC.

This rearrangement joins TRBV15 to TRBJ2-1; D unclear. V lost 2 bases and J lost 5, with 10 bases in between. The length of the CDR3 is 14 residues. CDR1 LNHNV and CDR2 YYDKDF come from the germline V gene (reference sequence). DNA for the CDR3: TGTGCCACCAGCAGACGCTCCGAGAACAATGAGCAGTTCTTC. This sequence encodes CATSRRSENNEQFF.

Here the CDR3 DNA reads TGTGCCAGCAGCCTCCAGCCGGGGGACAATGAGCAGTTCTTC. This codes for CASSLQPGDNEQFF. The chain has TRBV7-3 and TRBJ2-1; D is possibly TRBD2 (6 bases). The CDR3 loop spans 14 amino acids. Germline CDR1 reads SGHTA; CDR2 reads FQGTGA. V lost 5 bases to trimming and J lost 5 bases, with 13 bases between them.

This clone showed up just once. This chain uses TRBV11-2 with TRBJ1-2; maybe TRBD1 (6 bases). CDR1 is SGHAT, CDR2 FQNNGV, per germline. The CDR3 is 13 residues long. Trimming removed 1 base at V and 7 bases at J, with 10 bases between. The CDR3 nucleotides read TGTGCCAGCAGCTTAGCGGGGGGCAGTGGCTACACCTTC. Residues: CASSLAGGSGYTF.

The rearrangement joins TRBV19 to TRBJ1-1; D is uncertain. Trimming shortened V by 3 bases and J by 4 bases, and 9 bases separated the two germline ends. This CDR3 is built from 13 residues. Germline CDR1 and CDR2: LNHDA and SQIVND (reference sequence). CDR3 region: CASSIQLSTEAFF. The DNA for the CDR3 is TGTGCCAGTAGTATCCAATTAAGCACTGAAGCTTTCTTT.

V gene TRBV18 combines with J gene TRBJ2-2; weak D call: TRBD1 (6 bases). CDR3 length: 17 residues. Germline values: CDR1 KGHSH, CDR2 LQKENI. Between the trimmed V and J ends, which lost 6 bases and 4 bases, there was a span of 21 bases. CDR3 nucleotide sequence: TGTGCCAGCTCGCTCCTACAGGAGCCCAGGGGCACCGGGGAGCTGTTTTTT. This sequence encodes CASSLLQEPRGTGELFF.

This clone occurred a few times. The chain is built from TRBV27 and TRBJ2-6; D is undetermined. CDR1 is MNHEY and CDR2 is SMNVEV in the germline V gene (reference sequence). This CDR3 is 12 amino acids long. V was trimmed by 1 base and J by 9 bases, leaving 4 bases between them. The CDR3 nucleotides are TGTGCCAGCAGTTTATGGGGCAACGTCCTGACTTTC. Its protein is CASSLWGNVLTF.

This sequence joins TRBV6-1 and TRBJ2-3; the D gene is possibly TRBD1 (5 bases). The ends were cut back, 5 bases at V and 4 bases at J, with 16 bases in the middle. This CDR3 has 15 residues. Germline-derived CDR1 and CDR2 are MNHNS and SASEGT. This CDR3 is CASSPGARSADTQYF. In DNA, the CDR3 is TGTGCCAGCAGTCCTGGGGCGCGGAGCGCAGATACGCAGTATTTT.

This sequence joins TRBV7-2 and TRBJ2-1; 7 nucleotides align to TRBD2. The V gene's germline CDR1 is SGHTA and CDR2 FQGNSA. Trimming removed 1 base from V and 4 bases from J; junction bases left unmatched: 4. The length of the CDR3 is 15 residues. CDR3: CASSLGPSGYNEQFF. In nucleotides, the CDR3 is TGTGCCAGCAGCTTAGGGCCTAGCGGATACAATGAGCAGTTCTTC.

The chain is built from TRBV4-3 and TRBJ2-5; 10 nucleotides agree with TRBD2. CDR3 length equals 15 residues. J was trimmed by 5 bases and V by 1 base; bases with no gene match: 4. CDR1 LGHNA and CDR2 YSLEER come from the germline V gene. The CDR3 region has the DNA TGCGCCAGCAGCCAAGGAGATAGCGGGGGGGAGACCCAGTACTTC. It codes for CASSQGDSGGETQYF.

The CDR3 region is CASRSGQAVIQYF. The CDR3 nucleotides read TGTGCCAGCAGAAGCGGACAGGCGGTCATTCAGTACTTC. The V gene is TRBV2, the J gene TRBJ2-4, with 7 bases identical to TRBD1. The CDR3 contains 13 residues. Unmatched junction bases numbered 8, after V lost 6 bases and J lost 9 bases. Germline V gene lookup returns CDR1 SNHLY and CDR2 FYNNEI.

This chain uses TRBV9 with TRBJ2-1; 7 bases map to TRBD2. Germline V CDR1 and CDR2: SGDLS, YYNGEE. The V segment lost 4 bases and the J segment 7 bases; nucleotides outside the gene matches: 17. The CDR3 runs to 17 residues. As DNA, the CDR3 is TGTGCCAGCAGCCCTAAAGAGCGGGGTTCGGGGCGGAATGAGCAGTTCTTC. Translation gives CASSPKERGSGRNEQFF.

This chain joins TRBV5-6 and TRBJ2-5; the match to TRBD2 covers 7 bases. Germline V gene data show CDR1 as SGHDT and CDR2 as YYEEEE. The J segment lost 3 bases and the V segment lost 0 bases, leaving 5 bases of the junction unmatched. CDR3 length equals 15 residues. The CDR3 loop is CASSLGWGREETQYF. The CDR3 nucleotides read TGTGCCAGCAGCTTGGGTTGGGGGAGGGAAGAGACCCAGTACTTC. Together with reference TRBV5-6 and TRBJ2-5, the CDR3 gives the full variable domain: DAGVTQSPTHLIKTRGQQVTLRCSPKSGHDTVSWYQQALGQGPQFIFQYYEEEERQRGNFPDRFSGHQFPNYSSELNVNALLLGDSALYLCASSLGWGREETQYFGPGTRLLVL.